The present entry profiles one T cell receptor beta chain with its context. The source of the sample is a study of blood T cell repertoires in COVID-19. Study-wide context: Acute-phase and convalescent COVID-19 samples originated in the United States, Italy and Spain. Sources were T cells, B-cell-depleted T cells, or PBMCs; the material itself was cDNA or gDNA.

CDR1 is SGHRS and CDR2 is YFSETQ in the germline V gene. V lost 5 bases, J lost 0 bases, and 14 bases lay in between. This CDR3 region has 15 residues. Authors' analysis steps: Quantification of nucleated cells was approximated via reference gene primer amplification. Assay: immunoSEQ multiplex PCR; the TCRdb copy retains only in-frame clones and omits some. The D gene and trimming were derived from the DNA, and the V and J assignments and clone size from that table. Of over 100,000 clones listed, around 81% are singletons. This chain links TRBV5-1 with TRBJ1-1; D call uncertain. This sequence was found in an older woman with active or convalescent COVID-19. The specimen was peripheral blood. CDR3 in amino acids: CASRPFPSMNTEAFF. The CDR3 nucleotides are TGCGCCAGCAGGCCCTTCCCCAGTATGAACACTGAAGCTTTCTTT.